This T cell receptor beta chain comes out of a study of control samples from healthy donors and cancer patients. Sequencing used immunoSEQ multiplex PCR; TCRdb keeps in-frame clones, though not all of them. The repertoire consists of some 100,000 clones, with roughly 91% occurring once and the leading ten covering under 20%. V was clipped by 7 bases and J by 3 bases, with 15 bases between them. Germline-derived CDR1 and CDR2 are MNHEY and SVGAGI. The CDR3 contains 15 residues. The V call is TRBV6-5, the J call TRBJ1-4, with a tentative D call TRBD1 (5 bases). This TCR came from a woman aged 50 to 60 in good health. The sample taken for sequencing was blood. The CDR3 DNA reads TGTGCCAGCACTGGGGGGGGGTATGCTAATGAAAAACTGTTTTTT. Amino acid sequence: CASTGGGYANEKLFF.